What follows describes a single TCR beta chain. As yet, its antigen is unknown. Individuals with alopecia areata gave both lesional scalp punch biopsies and peripheral blood for collection. RNA extraction and reverse transcription yielded cDNA as sequencing template. Profiling relied on immunoSEQ multiplex PCR, and the TCRdb table lists in-frame clones only, not all of them. The data contain some 180,000 clones, almost 65% of them singletons. The sample is drawn from a study of CD8+ T cells in alopecia areata. Study-wide results and caveats: Researchers reported that TCR sharing among patients proved less clear than in mice, possibly HLA-linked. Higher clonality than in normal scalp was seen in lesional scalp, especially alopecia totalis/universalis.

V gave up 4 bases and J gave up 7 bases, with 11 bases separating them. Germline-derived CDR1 and CDR2 are MGHDK and SYGVNS. The CDR3 spans 14 residues. The clonotype was recovered from a human donor with alopecia areata. Sequencing was performed on CD4+ T cells sorted from blood, taken at week 0. This sequence joins TRBV25-1 and TRBJ1-6, with D possibly matching TRBD1 (5 bases). The CDR3 here is CASSVSRANSPLHF. CDR3 in DNA: TGTGCCAGCAGTGTAAGCAGGGCGAATTCACCCCTCCACTTT.